This T cell receptor beta chain was identified in a study of T cells in Graves' hyperthyroidism and ophthalmopathy. Diagnosis rested on symptoms, serum thyroxine and TRAb, thyroid ultrasound, and orbital computed tomography. Around 10 ml of fresh peripheral blood supplied the PBMCs. Study-level results: In the analysis, a 13 V-J model separated ophthalmopathy from stable hyperthyroidism. Most thyroid clonotypes expanded above 0.001 appeared in blood too.

The CDR3 is 14 residues long. Per the germline V gene, CDR1 is DFQATT and CDR2 is SNEGSKA (reference sequence). J was trimmed by 2 bases and V by 0 bases; bases with no gene match: 4. As regards this clonotype: Its antigen is undetermined.

TCR beta CDR3 regions were amplified from RNA transcripts. In the first-round RT-PCR of the TCR CDR3, the HTBI primer set was used. TCRdb processed the multiplex PCR reads anew with MiXCR; each CDR3 protein has one entry. The sample records about 480,000 distinct CDR3 sequences, approximately 25% being singletons. Sequenced: blood. The sequence was collected from a woman in her thirties with Graves' ophthalmopathy. This sequence joins TRBV20-1 and TRBJ2-7; the match to TRBD2 covers 7 bases. The CDR3 sequence is CSARESGDAYEQYF. In nucleotides, the CDR3 is TGCAGTGCTAGAGAGAGCGGGGACGCCTACGAGCAGTACTTC.